The 23 T cell receptor beta chains below were found in one sample sequenced in a study of shared clonotypes between healthy human individuals. Method: immunoSEQ multiplex PCR; TCRdb's copy keeps in-frame clones and lacks some. In the table there are approximately 2.4 million clones, under 97% of which are singletons. Sequenced material: naive CD4+ T cells sorted from blood. Subset reported: CD45RA+ positively selected. The source is a man aged 18 to 35 in good health.

The rearrangement links TRBV20-1 to TRBJ2-1; TRBD2 matches 9 bases. The CDR3 extends over 11 amino acids. The V gene's germline CDR1 is DFQATT and CDR2 SNEGSKA (reference sequence). Here the CDR3 reads CMAPAGGQQFF. CDR3 bases: TGCATGGCTCCTGCGGGGGGGCAGCAGTTCTTC.

This chain links TRBV5-1 with TRBJ2-7, with D possibly being TRBD2 (6 bases). This CDR3 is built from 14 residues. V lost 5 bases, J lost 4 bases, and 16 bases lay in between. Germline loops: CDR1 SGHRS, CDR2 YFSETQ. The DNA for the CDR3 is TGCGCCAGCAGAGGGGACTCACTATCTTACGAGCAGTACTTC. Its protein is CASRGDSLSYEQYF.

This clone is a singleton in its sample. The chain combines TRBV12-2 with TRBJ2-3. TRBV12-2 is designated a pseudogene. This CDR3 is 18 amino acids long. The CDR3 reads CASRLTPIGASRTDTQYF. CDR3 DNA: TGTGCAAGTCGCCTAACCCCGATAGGGGCTAGCCGCACAGATACGCAGTATTTT.

The chain links TRBV7-2 to TRBJ2-4; the match to TRBD1 covers 8 bases. V trimming: 4 bases; J trimming: 3 bases; junction bases outside the gene matches: 8. The CDR3 runs to 16 residues. Germline CDR1 reads SGHTA; CDR2 reads FQGNSA. As DNA, the CDR3 is TGTGCCAGCAGCTATACAGGGGGAGGAGGCAAAAACATTCAGTACTTC. Translation gives CASSYTGGGGKNIQYF.

In the case of this clone: The sample holds other DNA sequences that translate to the same CDR3. The CDR3, as DNA: TGTGCCAGCAGTGAACAGGGTACGGGAAATCAGCCCCAGCATTTT. It codes for CASSEQGTGNQPQHF. This chain connects TRBV2 to TRBJ1-5; TRBD1 might be the D (5 bases). This CDR3 comprises 15 residues. The germline V gene encodes CDR1 SNHLY and CDR2 FYNNEI. V gave up 2 bases and J gave up 4 bases, with 12 bases separating them.

This chain joins TRBV6-1 and TRBJ2-7; TRBD2 matches 10 bases. V trimming: 6 bases; J trimming: 1 base; junction bases outside the gene matches: 3. CDR3 length: 14 residues. Germline V CDR1 and CDR2: MNHNS, SASEGT. The CDR3 sequence is CASRIAGGSYEQYF. CDR3 nucleotide sequence: TGTGCCAGCAGGATAGCGGGGGGATCCTACGAGCAGTACTTC.

The chain joins TRBV5-4 to TRBJ2-5; 16 nucleotides line up with TRBD2. There are 16 residues in the CDR3. Germline V gives CDR1 SGHNT, CDR2 YYREEE (reference sequence). V lost 7 bases to trimming and J lost 6 bases; unmatched junction nucleotides: 9. The CDR3 reads CASGDGTSGGAKTQYF. CDR3 nucleotides: TGTGCCAGCGGGGACGGGACTAGCGGGGGGGCCAAGACCCAGTACTTC.

The genes are TRBV4-1 and TRBJ2-2; unclear D gene. Germline V gives CDR1 MGHRA, CDR2 YSYEKL. V was trimmed by 3 bases and J by 5 bases, leaving 10 bases between them. The CDR3 totals 14 residues. CDR3 DNA sequence: TGCGCCAGCAGCCAGTTAGGGTTGACCGGGGAGCTGTTTTTT. As protein: CASSQLGLTGELFF.

V and J are TRBV4-1 and TRBJ2-3, with 12 bases identical to TRBD2. J gave up 5 bases and V 0 bases, and 6 bases lay outside the gene matches. Germline CDR1 and CDR2: MGHRA and YSYEKL. CDR3 length: 17 residues. In nucleotides, the CDR3 is TGCGCCAGCAGCCAAGACCTAGCGGGAGGGCCGGGAGATACGCAGTATTTT. Its protein is CASSQDLAGGPGDTQYF.

The CDR3 region is CSVEFGGGTYEQYF. CDR3 DNA sequence: TGCAGCGTTGAATTCGGCGGGGGGACCTACGAGCAGTACTTC. V is TRBV29-1 and J is TRBJ2-7; 8 positions agree with TRBD2. V was clipped by 2 bases and J by 2 bases; unmatched bases: 5. The CDR3 runs to 14 residues. CDR1 and CDR2 (germline): SQVTM, ANQGSEA.

Details on this clone: The same CDR3 can be traced to other DNA sequences in this sample. The J gene is TRBJ1-1, the V gene TRBV18, with 8 bases aligning to TRBD1. The CDR3 covers 13 residues. V shed 4 bases and J 4 bases; nucleotides not matched to a gene: 2. The germline V gene has CDR1 KGHSH and CDR2 LQKENI. For the CDR3, the DNA is TGTGCCAGCTCACTCGGACAGGGCACTGAAGCTTTCTTT. Protein sequence: CASSLGQGTEAFF.

The J gene is TRBJ1-3, the V gene TRBV7-9; TRBD1 is a possible D gene (6 bases). The CDR3 totals 13 residues. The ends were cut back, 5 bases at V and 10 bases at J, with 15 bases in the middle. Germline V CDR1 and CDR2: SEHNR, FQNEAQ (reference sequence). The CDR3 spells CASSRGQKETIYF. In DNA, the CDR3 is TGTGCCAGCAGCCGGGGACAAAAGGAGACCATATATTTT.

This clone showed up just once. In nucleotides, the CDR3 is TGCGCCAGCAGCTCGGACAGCTCAGATACGCAGTATTTT. As protein: CASSSDSSDTQYF. This chain joins TRBV5-1 and TRBJ2-3; possible D gene TRBD1, 6 bases. The germline V and J ends were trimmed by 3 bases and 4 bases, with 9 bases remaining between them. There are 13 residues in the CDR3. The germline CDR1 and CDR2 sequences are SGHRS and YFSETQ.

This rearrangement joins TRBV6-1 to TRBJ2-5; the match to TRBD1 covers 7 bases. Per germline, CDR1 MNHNS and CDR2 SASEGT. This CDR3 spans 14 amino acids. V was pared by 6 bases and J by 1 base, with 5 bases of the junction left unmatched. CDR3 protein: CASRETGPQETQYF. In DNA form, the CDR3 reads TGTGCCAGCAGAGAGACAGGGCCCCAAGAGACCCAGTACTTC.

The chain links TRBV18 to TRBJ1-2; 8 nucleotides align to TRBD1. CDR1 KGHSH and CDR2 LQKENI come from the germline V gene. This CDR3 contains 15 residues. V lost 3 bases and J lost 3; bases outside the gene matches: 6. The CDR3: CASSPPAGGYYGYTF. DNA for the CDR3: TGTGCCAGCTCACCTCCCGCAGGGGGCTACTATGGCTACACCTTC.

Concerning this clone itself: This sample also contains other DNA sequences that code for the same CDR3. This sequence joins TRBV7-9 and TRBJ2-3; D unresolved. CDR1 SEHNR and CDR2 FQNEAQ come from the germline V gene (reference sequence). V was pared by 5 bases and J by 2 bases, with 5 bases between. The CDR3 is made up of 12 amino acids. The CDR3 is CASSTSTDTQYF. In DNA, the CDR3 is TGTGCCAGCAGCACATCCACAGATACGCAGTATTTT.

The CDR3 bases are TGTGCCAGCAGCTTAGAGATGGGACAGGGCGGTCAGTTCTTC. It specifies CASSLEMGQGGQFF. This chain connects TRBV11-1 to TRBJ2-1; 9 bases map to TRBD1. With 1 base clipped from V and 13 bases from J, the junction kept 8 bases outside the gene matches. Germline V gene sequence: CDR1 SGHAT, CDR2 FQDESV (reference sequence). This CDR3 spans 14 amino acids.

The V call is TRBV27, the J call TRBJ2-3; TRBD2 matches at 9 bases. Germline V CDR1 and CDR2: MNHEY, SMNVEV (reference sequence). The V gene end was trimmed by 0 bases and the J gene end by 6 bases; junction bases not matched to a gene: 7. The CDR3 loop spans 16 amino acids. The chain's CDR3 is CASSLSRAGGLDTQYF. The CDR3 coding sequence is TGTGCCAGCAGTTTATCGAGGGCGGGAGGGTTGGATACGCAGTATTTT.

The chain has TRBV18 and TRBJ2-7; D remains ambiguous. This CDR3 has 14 residues. The V end was cut by 0 bases, the J end by 2 bases, with 8 bases between. Per germline, CDR1 KGHSH and CDR2 LQKENI. CDR3 in DNA: TGTGCCAGCTCACCACCGGAGACACCCTACGAGCAGTACTTC. This translates into CASSPPETPYEQYF.

The chain combines TRBV5-6 with TRBJ1-2; D uncertain. V gave up 2 bases and J gave up 8 bases, with 16 bases separating them. The length of the CDR3 is 14 residues. Germline CDR1 reads SGHDT; CDR2 reads YYEEEE. The CDR3 spells CASSFRVVGGGYTF. The CDR3 DNA reads as TGTGCCAGCAGCTTTAGGGTTGTAGGAGGAGGCTACACCTTC.

CDR3 sequence reads: CASSFLGTGLVTGANVLTF. The CDR3 nucleotides are TGTGCCAGCAGCTTCCTGGGGACGGGACTAGTAACTGGGGCCAACGTCCTGACTTTC. V gene TRBV7-9 combines with J gene TRBJ2-6, with TRBD2 identical over 8 bases. This CDR3 spans 19 amino acids. The V gene end was trimmed by 3 bases and the J gene end by 2 bases; junction bases not matched to a gene: 12. In germline, CDR1 is SEHNR, CDR2 FQNEAQ (reference sequence). The full variable domain, completed using reference TRBV7-9 and TRBJ2-6, is DTGVSQNPRHKITKRGQNVTFRCDPISEHNRLYWYRQTLGQGPEFLTYFQNEAQLEKSRLLSDRFSAERPKGSFSTLEIQRTEQGDSAMYLCASSFLGTGLVTGANVLTFGAGSRLTVL.

As regards this clone: Additional DNA sequences in this sample encode the identical CDR3. This chain's CDR3 is CASSLVGQFTDTQYF. DNA of the CDR3: TGCGCCAGCAGCTTGGTAGGACAGTTCACAGATACGCAGTATTTT. The V call is TRBV5-1, the J call TRBJ2-3, with D perhaps matching TRBD1 (6 bases). Germline loops: CDR1 SGHRS, CDR2 YFSETQ. V was trimmed by 0 bases and J by 2 bases, leaving 10 bases between them. This CDR3 has 15 residues.

Concerning this clone: Other DNA sequences in this specimen translate into the identical CDR3. The V call is TRBV5-1, the J call TRBJ2-7, with D possibly matching TRBD1 (5 bases). V gave up 1 base and J gave up 5 bases, with 13 bases separating them. The CDR3 consists of 14 residues. The germline gives CDR1 SGHRS, CDR2 YFSETQ. CDR3: CASSLSGQGHEQYF. The CDR3 nucleotides read TGCGCCAGCAGCTTGTCAGGGCAGGGCCACGAGCAGTACTTC.